The 19 T cell receptor beta chains below were found in one sample sequenced in a study of blood T cell repertoires in COVID-19. Profiling relied on immunoSEQ multiplex PCR, and the TCRdb table lists in-frame clones only, not all of them. The table has about 280,000 clones, 83% seen once. The sequencing input was peripheral blood. These receptors all stem from a woman between 50 and 59 years old who had recovered from COVID-19.

The chain carries TRBV5-1 and TRBJ1-2; tentative D call: TRBD1 (5 bases). Trimming took 1 base from V and 8 from J, leaving 12 bases between them. This CDR3 spans 13 amino acids. Germline assignment: CDR1 SGHRS and CDR2 YFSETQ. The chain's CDR3 is CASSLRGLGGYTF. In DNA form, the CDR3 reads TGCGCCAGCAGCTTGAGGGGACTCGGCGGCTACACCTTC.

The sample holds a few counts of this clone. The chain has TRBV7-9 and TRBJ1-1; TRBD1 agrees at 9 bases. This CDR3 is built from 14 residues. Trimming removed 5 bases from V and 4 bases from J; junction bases left unmatched: 5. Per germline, CDR1 SEHNR and CDR2 FQNEAQ (reference sequence). CDR3 in DNA: TGTGCCAGCAGCCCAGGGACAGGGCCCACTGAAGCTTTCTTT. This encodes CASSPGTGPTEAFF. Based on the CDR3 plus reference TRBV7-9 and TRBJ1-1, the full variable domain is DTGVSQNPRHKITKRGQNVTFRCDPISEHNRLYWYRQTLGQGPEFLTYFQNEAQLEKSRLLSDRFSAERPKGSFSTLEIQRTEQGDSAMYLCASSPGTGPTEAFFGQGTRLTVV.

The V gene is TRBV27, the J gene TRBJ1-4; 12 positions match TRBD1. Germline loops: CDR1 MNHEY, CDR2 SMNVEV (reference sequence). This CDR3 is built from 17 residues. The V gene end was trimmed by 5 bases and the J gene end by 11 bases; junction bases not matched to a gene: 15. The CDR3 coding sequence is TGTGCCAGCAGTCCGGGGACAGGGGGCTTCCTAATTCGGAAACTGTTTTTT. It specifies CASSPGTGGFLIRKLFF.

This clone was recorded once. Germline is not matched at one junction end, which may reflect a read error. The chain employs TRBV2 and TRBJ1-2; 9 bases align to TRBD1. CDR3 length: 11 amino acids. Germline loops: CDR1 SNHLY, CDR2 FYNNEI. CDR3 in DNA: TGTGCCAGCAAGGTTTTGGACAGGGGCGTCTTC. Residues: CASKVLDRGVF.

J is TRBJ1-5 and V is TRBV28; TRBD1 aligns across 8 bases. Looked up from germline, CDR1 is MDHEN and CDR2 is SYDVKM. The CDR3 contains 15 residues. Losses at the gene ends were 6 bases for V and 2 bases for J; bases not matched to a gene: 6. The chain's CDR3 is CASSPPTGGNQPQHF. In DNA, the CDR3 is TGTGCCAGCAGCCCTCCGACAGGGGGCAATCAGCCCCAGCATTTT.

This sequence joins TRBV7-9 and TRBJ1-4, with 7 bases fitting TRBD1. The germline V gene encodes CDR1 SEHNR and CDR2 FQNEAQ (reference sequence). CDR3 length: 14 residues. The trim removed 7 bases at V and 2 bases at J, leaving 4 bases unmatched. The CDR3 DNA reads TGTGCCAGCACACAGGGGCGGACTAATGAAAAACTGTTTTTT. Its protein product is CASTQGRTNEKLFF.

The chain has TRBV6-2 or TRBV6-3 and TRBJ2-2; D call uncertain. Germline CDR1 is MNHEY and CDR2 is SVGEGT. Trimming removed 2 bases at V and 8 bases at J, with 15 bases between. The length of the CDR3 is 15 residues. CDR3 DNA: TGTGCCAGCAGTTACCTCTCAGGTCGTGAAGGGGAGCTGTTTTTT. This encodes CASSYLSGREGELFF.

V and J are TRBV5-1 and TRBJ2-3, with 7 nucleotides matching TRBD2. Germline V CDR1 and CDR2: SGHRS, YFSETQ. V was pared by 4 bases and J by 1 base, with 3 bases of the junction left unmatched. This CDR3 contains 14 residues. CDR3 DNA: TGCGCCAGCAGCCCAAGCGGGGGCACAGATACGCAGTATTTT. This sequence encodes CASSPSGGTDTQYF.

The chain joins TRBV9 to TRBJ1-5, with 9 bases that match TRBD1. The CDR3 has 16 amino acids. The V gene's germline CDR1 is SGDLS and CDR2 YYNGEE. V shed 0 bases and J 2 bases; nucleotides not matched to a gene: 3. The CDR3 bases are TGTGCCAGCAGCGTAGGGACAGGGGTTGGCAATCAGCCCCAGCATTTT. It yields the protein CASSVGTGVGNQPQHF.

The chain combines TRBV2 with TRBJ2-7; 10 bases fit TRBD1. V dropped 7 bases and J dropped 4; count of bases not matched to a gene: 7. Germline V CDR1 and CDR2: SNHLY, FYNNEI. This CDR3 is built from 14 residues. CDR3 in DNA: TGTGCCAGCAACCCGGACAGGGGGTGGTACGAGCAGTACTTC. This gives the protein CASNPDRGWYEQYF. Full variable domain (outside the CDR3, taken from reference TRBV2 and TRBJ2-7): EPEVTQTPSHQVTQMGQEVILRCVPISNHLYFYWYRQILGQKVEFLVSFYNNEISEKSEIFDDQFSVERPDGSNFTLKIRSTKLEDSAMYFCASNPDRGWYEQYFGPGTRLTVT.

The chain carries TRBV4-1 and TRBJ1-2; D gene uncertain. In germline, CDR1 is MGHRA, CDR2 YSYEKL. V lost 1 base and J lost 0, with 6 bases in between. The CDR3 covers 14 residues. The CDR3 sequence: CASSQGTTNYGYTF. DNA for the CDR3: TGCGCCAGCAGCCAAGGGACTACTAACTATGGCTACACCTTC.

Only one count was recorded for this clone. The gene calls are TRBV5-6 and TRBJ2-1; D not certain. CDR1 and CDR2 (germline): SGHDT, YYEEEE. The CDR3 is 14 amino acids. V was clipped by 0 bases and J by 3 bases, with 7 bases between them. DNA of the CDR3: TGTGCCAGCAGCTTGGGGCACAGCTACAATGAGCAGTTCTTC. Translation gives CASSLGHSYNEQFF.

The genes are TRBV7-3 and TRBJ2-5; TRBD1 agrees at 8 bases. Germline trimming cut 2 bases from V and 3 bases from J; bases unmatched to any gene: 2. Germline assignment: CDR1 SGHTA and CDR2 FQGTGA. There are 14 residues in the CDR3. The CDR3 DNA sequence: TGTGCCAGCAGCTTACAGGGGGCTAAAGAGACCCAGTACTTC. Residues: CASSLQGAKETQYF.

The chain couples TRBV28 to TRBJ2-1; 7 nucleotides match TRBD1. The CDR3 totals 15 residues. The germline V gene encodes CDR1 MDHEN and CDR2 SYDVKM. Trimming cost V 4 bases and J 0 bases; bases outside gene matches: 3. The CDR3 DNA reads TGTGCCAGCAGTTCACAGGGGAGCTCCTACAATGAGCAGTTCTTC. As protein: CASSSQGSSYNEQFF.

The chain carries TRBV3-1 (or the pseudogene TRBV3-2) and TRBJ2-3, with a tentative D call TRBD2 (5 bases). V was pared by 3 bases and J by 2 bases, with 9 bases between. The CDR3 is made up of 14 amino acids. CDR1 LGHDT and CDR2 YNNKEL come from the germline V gene (reference sequence). DNA for the CDR3: TGTGCCAGCAGCCATGGACTCGACACAGATACGCAGTATTTT. Translated, it gives CASSHGLDTDTQYF.

The genes are TRBV27 and TRBJ2-7; D not resolved. Deletions cut 6 bases from V and 2 bases from J, with 17 bases between. The CDR3 length is 15 residues. Per the germline V gene, CDR1 is MNHEY and CDR2 is SMNVEV (reference sequence). The CDR3 reads CASSPDWPSTYEQYF. Written as DNA, the CDR3 is TGTGCCAGCAGCCCCGATTGGCCCTCGACCTACGAGCAGTACTTC.

This clone was observed many times. The chain employs TRBV7-6 and TRBJ2-7, with TRBD1 matching 10 bases. This CDR3 contains 17 residues. Trimming cost V 6 bases and J 3 bases; bases outside gene matches: 14. Per germline, CDR1 SGHVS and CDR2 FNYEAQ. CDR3 protein: CASSLGAGRTGGYEQYF. CDR3 DNA: TGTGCCAGCAGTCTAGGGGCCGGTCGGACAGGGGGCTACGAGCAGTACTTC. Supplemented by reference TRBV7-6 and TRBJ2-7, the full variable domain reads GAGVSQSPRYKVTKRGQDVALRCDPISGHVSLYWYRQALGQGPEFLTYFNYEAQQDKSGLPNDRFSAERPEGSISTLTIQRTEQRDSAMYRCASSLGAGRTGGYEQYFGPGTRLTVT.

V usage is TRBV20-1 and J usage is TRBJ1-5, with 8 positions matching TRBD1. This CDR3 contains 17 residues. V shed 3 bases, J shed 0 bases, and the junction held 10 bases outside the gene matches. Per the germline V gene, CDR1 is DFQATT and CDR2 is SNEGSKA (reference sequence). The CDR3 DNA follows: TGCAGTGCTAGTGCAGGGGGCACACCTTCTAGCAATCAGCCCCAGCATTTT. Translated: CSASAGGTPSSNQPQHF.

The J gene is TRBJ2-5, the V gene TRBV27, with D perhaps matching TRBD2 (6 bases). The CDR3 spans 12 residues. V lost 6 bases and J lost 7, with 12 bases in between. Germline loops: CDR1 MNHEY, CDR2 SMNVEV (reference sequence). CDR3 loop: CASRAGFGTQYF. CDR3 DNA sequence: TGTGCCAGCAGGGCGGGATTCGGGACCCAGTACTTC.